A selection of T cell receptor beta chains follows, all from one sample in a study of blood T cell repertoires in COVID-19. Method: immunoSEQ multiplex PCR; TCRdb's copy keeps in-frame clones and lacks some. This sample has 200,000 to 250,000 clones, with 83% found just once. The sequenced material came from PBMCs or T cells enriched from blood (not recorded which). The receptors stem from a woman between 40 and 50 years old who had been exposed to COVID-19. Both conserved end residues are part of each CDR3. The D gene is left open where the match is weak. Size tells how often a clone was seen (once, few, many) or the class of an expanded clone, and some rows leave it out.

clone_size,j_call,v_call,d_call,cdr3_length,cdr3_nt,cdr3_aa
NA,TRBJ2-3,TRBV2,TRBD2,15,TGTGCCAGCAGCCGGACTAGCGGTACGGGGGATACGCAGTATTTT,CASSRTSGTGDTQYF
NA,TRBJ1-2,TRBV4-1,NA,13,TGCGCCAGCAGCGGGCGGGAGAGAGATGGCTACACCTTC,CASSGRERDGYTF
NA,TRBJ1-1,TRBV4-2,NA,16,TGTGCCAGCAGCCAAGATCAAGGGGGGGCGATGACTGAAGCTTTCTTT,CASSQDQGGAMTEAFF
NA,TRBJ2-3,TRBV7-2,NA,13,TGTGCCAGCGGACGACTAGGGCCAGATACGCAGTATTTT,CASGRLGPDTQYF
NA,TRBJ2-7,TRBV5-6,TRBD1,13,TGTGCCAGCGGACAGGGGATCTCCTACGAGCAGTACTTC,CASGQGISYEQYF
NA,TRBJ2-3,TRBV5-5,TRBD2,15,TGTGCCAGCAGCTTAGCGGGGGCCCACACAGATACGCAGTATTTT,CASSLAGAHTDTQYF
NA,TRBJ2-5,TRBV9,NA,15,TGTGCCAGCAGCGGAAGACAGGCCGCTCAAGAGACCCAGTACTTC,CASSGRQAAQETQYF
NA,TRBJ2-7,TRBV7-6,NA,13,TGTGCCAGCAGTCCTAGCCCGGGGGACGAGCAGTACTTC,CASSPSPGDEQYF
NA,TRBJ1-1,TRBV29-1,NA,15,TGCAGCGTTGAACTGCGGATTGGGTCGAACACTGAAGCTTTCTTT,CSVELRIGSNTEAFF
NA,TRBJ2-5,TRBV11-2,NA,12,TGTGCCAGCAGCTTAGGTGAGGCGCCCCAGTACTTC,CASSLGEAPQYF
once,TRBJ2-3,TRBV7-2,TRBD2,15,TGTGCCAGCAGCCGCGGACTAGCGGGCACAGATACGCAGTATTTT,CASSRGLAGTDTQYF
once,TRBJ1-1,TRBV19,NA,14,TGTGCCAGTAGTCCGGGGGGGGCCGTGGGTGAAGCTTTCTTT,CASSPGGAVGEAFF
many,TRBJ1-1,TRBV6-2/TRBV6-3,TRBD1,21,TGTGCCAGCAGTTATTTTCCCGCCGGGACAGGGGGAAATGTGGGAAACACTGAAGCTTTCTTT,CASSYFPAGTGGNVGNTEAFF
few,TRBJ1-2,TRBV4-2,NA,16,TGTGCCAGCAGCGCTCAGACAGGTATCGACCTTGGTGGCTACACCTTC,CASSAQTGIDLGGYTF
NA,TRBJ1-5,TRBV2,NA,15,TGTGCCAGCAGGCTCGGGATTATCAACAATCAGCCCCAGCATTTT,CASRLGIINNQPQHF
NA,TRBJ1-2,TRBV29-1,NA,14,TGCAGCGTTGAAGATGCCCAGGGACTCTATGGCTACACCTTC,CSVEDAQGLYGYTF
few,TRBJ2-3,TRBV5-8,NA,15,TGTGCCAGCAGCTCGCCGGGACTGAGCACAGATACGCAGTATTTT,CASSSPGLSTDTQYF
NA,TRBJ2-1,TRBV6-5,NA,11,TGTGCCAGCAGTTCCTTTAATGAGCAGTTCTTC,CASSSFNEQFF
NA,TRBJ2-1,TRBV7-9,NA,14,TGTGCCAGCAGCACGAGACCGGGACTCGGAGAGCAGTTCTTC,CASSTRPGLGEQFF
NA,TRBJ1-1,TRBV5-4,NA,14,TGTGCCAGCAGCCACGACAGAATTAACACTGAAGCTTTCTTT,CASSHDRINTEAFF
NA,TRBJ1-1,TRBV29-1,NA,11,TGCAGCGTTGAACTGACAACCGCGGCTTTCTTT,CSVELTTAAFF
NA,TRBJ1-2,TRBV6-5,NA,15,TGTGCCAGCCTCGATGGGGAGATGTCTTTTCGGGGCTACACCTTC,CASLDGEMSFRGYTF
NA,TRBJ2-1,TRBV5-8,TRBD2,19,TGTGCCAGCAGCTTGGGCGGCCCGGGGGGTCTCGGATCGGACAATGAGCAGTTCTTC,CASSLGGPGGLGSDNEQFF
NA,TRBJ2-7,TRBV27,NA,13,TGTGCCAGCAGAAAGGACAGCTCCTACGAGCAGTACTTC,CASRKDSSYEQYF
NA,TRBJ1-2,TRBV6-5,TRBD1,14,TGTGCCAGCAGGTTTCCGGACAGGCGGTATGGCTACACCTTC,CASRFPDRRYGYTF
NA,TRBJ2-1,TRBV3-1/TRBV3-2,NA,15,TGTGCCAGCAGCCAGGACCGGGGGTCCTACAATGAGCAGTTCTTC,CASSQDRGSYNEQFF
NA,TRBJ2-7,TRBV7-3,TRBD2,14,TGTGCCAGCAGCTTAGCGGGGGGGACCTACGAGCAGTACTTC,CASSLAGGTYEQYF
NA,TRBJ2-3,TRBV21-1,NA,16,TGTGCCAGCAGCAAACGGCGACAGCCTAGCACAGATACGCAGTATTTT,CASSKRRQPSTDTQYF
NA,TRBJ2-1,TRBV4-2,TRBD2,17,TGTGCCAGCAGCCAAGATCTAGCGGGGGGCTCCTACAATGAGCAGTTCTTC,CASSQDLAGGSYNEQFF
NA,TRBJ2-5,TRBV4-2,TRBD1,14,TGTGCCAGCAGCCAAGCAGGGGGCCGGGAGACCCAGTACTTC,CASSQAGGRETQYF
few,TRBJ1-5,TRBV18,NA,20,TGTGCCAGCTCACTGGACGGGACACAAAGGGCCTTCGATAGCAATCAGCCCCAGCATTTT,CASSLDGTQRAFDSNQPQHF
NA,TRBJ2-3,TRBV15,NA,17,TGTGCCACCAGCAGAGATCACGCCAGGGCTGTAACAGATACGCAGTATTTT,CATSRDHARAVTDTQYF
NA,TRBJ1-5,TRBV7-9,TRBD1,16,TGTGCCAGCAGCCCGACAGGGGGCGACCCCCATCAGCCCCAGCATTTT,CASSPTGGDPHQPQHF
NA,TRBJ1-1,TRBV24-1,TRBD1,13,TGTGCCACCAGTGCCGTCACAGGGGCCGAAGCTTTCTTT,CATSAVTGAEAFF
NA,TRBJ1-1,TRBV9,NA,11,TGTGCCAGCGGAGCAGGGCTTGTAGCTTTCTTT,CASGAGLVAFF
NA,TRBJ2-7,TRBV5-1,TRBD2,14,TGCGCCAGCAGCTTCGGCGGGGGGGCTAACGAGCAGTACTTC,CASSFGGGANEQYF
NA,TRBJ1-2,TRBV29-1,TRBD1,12,TGCAGCGTTGAGACAGGGCTCGATGGCTACACCTTC,CSVETGLDGYTF
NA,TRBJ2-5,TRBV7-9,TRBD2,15,TGTGCCAGCAGCCGCCTAGCGGGGGGCGGAGAGACCCAGTACTTC,CASSRLAGGGETQYF
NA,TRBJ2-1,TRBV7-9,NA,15,TGTGCCAGCAGCGACAGCCTTAGCTCCTACAATGAGCAGTTCTTC,CASSDSLSSYNEQFF
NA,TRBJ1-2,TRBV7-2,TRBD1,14,TGTGCCAGCAGCTGGGGACAGGGCCCCTATGGCTACACCTTC,CASSWGQGPYGYTF
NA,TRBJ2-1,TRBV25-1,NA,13,TGTGCCAGCAGTATGGCAACATACAATGAGCAGTTCTTC,CASSMATYNEQFF
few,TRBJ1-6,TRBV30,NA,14,TGTGCCTGGAGGGCAGGAGGGATCGGTTCACCCCTCCACTTT,CAWRAGGIGSPLHF
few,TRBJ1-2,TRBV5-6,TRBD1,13,TGTGCCAGCAGCACTCCAGGGGGGCCTAGCTACACCTTC,CASSTPGGPSYTF
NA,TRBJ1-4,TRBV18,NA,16,TGTGCCAGCTCACGGCAAGGGGCTGCAACTAATGAAAAACTGTTTTTT,CASSRQGAATNEKLFF
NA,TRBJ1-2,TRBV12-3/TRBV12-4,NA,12,TGTGCCAGCAGTTTTTCGAACTATGGCTACACCTTC,CASSFSNYGYTF
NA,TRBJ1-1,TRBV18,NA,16,TGTGCCAGCTCACCACTCAACCCCGCAGTCAAGACTGAAGCTTTCTTT,CASSPLNPAVKTEAFF
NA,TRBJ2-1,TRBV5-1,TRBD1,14,TGCGCCAGCAGCTTTGGACAGGGGGTCCTTGAGCAGTTCTTC,CASSFGQGVLEQFF
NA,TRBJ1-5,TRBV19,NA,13,TGTGCCAGTAATCAGGGAATCAATCAGCCCCAGCATTTT,CASNQGINQPQHF
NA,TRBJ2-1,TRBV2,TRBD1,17,TGTGCCAGCTTACCTACAGGGGCAGCGAAGGGTGGGAATGAGCAGTTCTTC,CASLPTGAAKGGNEQFF
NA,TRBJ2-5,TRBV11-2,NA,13,TGTGCCAGCAGCTTAGAAGGGGTAGAGACCCAGTACTTC,CASSLEGVETQYF
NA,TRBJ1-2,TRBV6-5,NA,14,TGTGCCAGCAGTTACAGGGGGACTAACTATGGCTACACCTTC,CASSYRGTNYGYTF